These 15 T cell receptor beta chains were sequenced from one sample in a study of OX40 agonist ivuxolimab in advanced cancers. The method was immunoSEQ multiplex PCR; TCRdb's version includes in-frame clones alone and lacks a portion of them. In the table there are tens of thousands of clones, 87% of which are singletons. Sequencing was performed on CD4+ or CD8+ T cells sorted from blood, taken in a trial of the OX40 agonist ivuxolimab. The source of these receptors is an adult with an advanced solid tumor such as melanoma, head and neck, liver or kidney cancer.

The J gene is TRBJ2-5, the V gene TRBV28, with 10 bases fitting TRBD2. The CDR3 spans 14 residues. The trim removed 5 bases at V and 8 bases at J, leaving 8 bases unmatched. CDR1 is MDHEN, CDR2 SYDVKM, per germline. The CDR3 reads CASSMALAGETQYF. The CDR3 DNA is TGTGCCAGCAGTATGGCGCTAGCGGGAGAAACCCAGTACTTC.

This clone has only one observation. The chain carries TRBV7-8 and TRBJ1-1; the match to TRBD1 covers 7 bases. V was pared by 2 bases and J by 7 bases, with 4 bases of the junction left unmatched. CDR1 is SGHVS and CDR2 is FQNEAQ in the germline V gene. This CDR3 has 13 amino acids. This CDR3 reads CASSLSGGNEAFF. CDR3 DNA sequence: TGTGCCAGCAGCTTATCAGGGGGTAATGAAGCTTTCTTT.

This clone was recorded a few times. V and J are TRBV7-2 and TRBJ1-2; D remains unclear. V was shortened by 2 bases and J by 10 bases, with 8 bases between the two germline ends. From germline, CDR1 is SGHTA and CDR2 FQGNSA. CDR3 length: 11 amino acids. CDR3 in amino acids: CASSLMSVYTF. The CDR3 DNA follows: TGTGCCAGCAGCTTAATGAGTGTCTACACCTTC.

The chain carries TRBV15 and TRBJ2-3; D is perhaps TRBD2 (6 bases). This CDR3 has 17 residues. Trimming stripped 2 bases from V and 0 bases from J, with 15 bases between. Germline loops: CDR1 LNHNV, CDR2 YYDKDF (reference sequence). The CDR3 is CATSRSLGGRSTDTQYF. The CDR3 DNA sequence: TGTGCCACCAGCAGATCACTGGGGGGTCGTAGCACAGATACGCAGTATTTT.

The chain uses TRBV5-6 and TRBJ1-3, with TRBD1 matching over 8 bases. Germline loops: CDR1 SGHDT, CDR2 YYEEEE. This CDR3 comprises 14 residues. J gave up 3 bases and V 3 bases, and 2 bases lay outside the gene matches. In DNA form, the CDR3 reads TGTGCCAGCAGCTCGACAGGGGTTGGAAACACCATATATTTT. Amino acids: CASSSTGVGNTIYF.

This CDR3 is CASSPDYSNQPQHF. The CDR3 DNA is TGTGCCAGCAGTCCTGACTATAGCAATCAGCCCCAGCATTTT. The chain is built from TRBV6-1 and TRBJ1-5; D is uncertain. V was shortened by 5 bases and J by 0 bases, with 8 bases between the two germline ends. The CDR3 has 14 residues. Germline V gene data show CDR1 as MNHNS and CDR2 as SASEGT.

The chain recombines TRBV11-2 with TRBJ2-7, with D perhaps matching TRBD1 or TRBD2 (6 bases each). The CDR3 covers 15 residues. The germline V gene has CDR1 SGHAT and CDR2 FQNNGV. V was shortened by 5 bases and J by 2 bases, with 16 bases between the two germline ends. The CDR3 is CASSQRGDLTYEQYF. DNA for the CDR3: TGTGCCAGCAGCCAGAGGGGGGATTTAACCTACGAGCAGTACTTC.

V usage is TRBV6-5 and J usage is TRBJ1-5; no reliable D call. Germline V gene sequence: CDR1 MNHEY, CDR2 SVGAGI. The ends were cut back, 4 bases at V and 2 bases at J, with 9 bases in the middle. CDR3 length: 14 amino acids. The CDR3 reads CASSLGQGNQPQHF. The CDR3 coding sequence is TGTGCCAGCAGTTTAGGGCAGGGCAATCAGCCCCAGCATTTT.

This rearrangement joins TRBV7-2 to TRBJ2-7; D remains ambiguous. This CDR3 is 17 amino acids long. V lost 4 bases, J lost 2 bases, and 21 bases lay in between. Per the germline V gene, CDR1 is SGHTA and CDR2 is FQGNSA. The CDR3 sequence is CASSSEMLGASTYEQYF. CDR3 DNA: TGTGCCAGCAGCTCCGAGATGCTCGGCGCCTCCACCTACGAGCAGTACTTC.

The chain carries TRBV30 and TRBJ1-3, with 10 nucleotides matching TRBD1. This CDR3 has 15 amino acids. Germline CDR1 and CDR2: GTSNPN and SVGIG (reference sequence). With 4 bases clipped from V and 0 bases from J, the junction kept 3 bases outside the gene matches. CDR3: CAWNRDRGSGNTIYF. CDR3 bases: TGTGCCTGGAACCGGGACAGGGGCTCTGGAAACACCATATATTTT. The complete variable domain, with remaining parts taken from reference TRBV30 and TRBJ1-3, reads SQTIHQWPATLVQPVGSPLSLECTVEGTSNPNLYWYRQAAGRGLQLLFYSVGIGQISSEVPQNLSASRPQDRQFILSSKKLLLSDSGFYLCAWNRDRGSGNTIYFGEGSWLTVV.

The V call is TRBV7-8, the J call TRBJ2-3, with 8 bases fitting TRBD2. The CDR3 consists of 16 residues. The V gene's germline CDR1 is SGHVS and CDR2 FQNEAQ. The junction had 12 bases not matched to a gene; V was cut back by 8 bases and J by 2 bases. The CDR3: CASGPGGLEFTDTQYF. The CDR3 nucleotides are TGTGCCAGCGGGCCGGGAGGGCTAGAATTCACAGATACGCAGTATTTT.

The chain joins TRBV11-3 to TRBJ2-7, with 7 bases matching TRBD2. The ends lost 5 bases at V and 0 bases at J; junction bases unmatched: 16. This CDR3 region has 18 residues. CDR1 and CDR2 from the germline V gene are SGHNT and YENEEA. CDR3 bases: TGTGCCAGCAGCCAAATGGAGCCGGGACTAACAGCCTCCTACGAGCAGTACTTC. This gives the protein CASSQMEPGLTASYEQYF.

J is TRBJ1-2 and V is TRBV5-4; D is unclear. The CDR3 is 13 residues long. Germline loops: CDR1 SGHNT, CDR2 YYREEE (reference sequence). V lost 0 bases and J 5 bases, leaving 8 bases between the germline ends. CDR3 sequence reads: CASSLETIYGYTF. CDR3 nucleotide sequence: TGTGCCAGCAGCTTGGAGACCATTTATGGCTACACCTTC.

This clone has just one count. The gene calls are TRBV11-2 and TRBJ2-7, with 9 bases fitting TRBD2. Germline V lookup: CDR1 SGHAT, CDR2 FQNNGV. The CDR3 is 16 residues long. J gave up 3 bases and V 1 base, and 7 bases lay outside the gene matches. The DNA for the CDR3 is TGTGCCAGCAGCTTAGTTGGGCGGGGGGGCCTCTACGAGCAGTACTTC. It translates to CASSLVGRGGLYEQYF.

This chain joins TRBV28 and TRBJ2-7; 7 bases match TRBD2. Germline values: CDR1 MDHEN, CDR2 SYDVKM. V shed 3 bases and J 3 bases; nucleotides not matched to a gene: 14. CDR3 length: 17 amino acids. CDR3 nucleotides: TGTGCCAGCAGTTTTATCCCGTCTGGCGGGAGAAGCTACGAGCAGTACTTC. It encodes CASSFIPSGGRSYEQYF.